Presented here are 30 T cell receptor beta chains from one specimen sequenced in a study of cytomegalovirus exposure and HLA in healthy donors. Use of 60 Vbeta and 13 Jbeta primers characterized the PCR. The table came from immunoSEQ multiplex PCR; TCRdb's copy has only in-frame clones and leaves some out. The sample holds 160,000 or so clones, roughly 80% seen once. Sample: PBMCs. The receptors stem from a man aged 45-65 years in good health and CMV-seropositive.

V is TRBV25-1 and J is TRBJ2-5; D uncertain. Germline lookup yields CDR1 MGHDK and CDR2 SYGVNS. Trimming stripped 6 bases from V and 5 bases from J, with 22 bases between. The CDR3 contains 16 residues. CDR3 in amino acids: CASSVNTRQVDETQYF. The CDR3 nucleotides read TGTGCCAGCAGCGTGAACACCCGCCAGGTAGACGAGACCCAGTACTTC.

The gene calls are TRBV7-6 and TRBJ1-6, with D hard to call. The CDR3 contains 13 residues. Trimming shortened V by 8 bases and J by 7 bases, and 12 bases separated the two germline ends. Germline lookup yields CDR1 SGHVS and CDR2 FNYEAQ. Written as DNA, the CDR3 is TGTGCCAGCCGGCGGACGGGAAATTCACCCCTCCACTTT. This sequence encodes CASRRTGNSPLHF.

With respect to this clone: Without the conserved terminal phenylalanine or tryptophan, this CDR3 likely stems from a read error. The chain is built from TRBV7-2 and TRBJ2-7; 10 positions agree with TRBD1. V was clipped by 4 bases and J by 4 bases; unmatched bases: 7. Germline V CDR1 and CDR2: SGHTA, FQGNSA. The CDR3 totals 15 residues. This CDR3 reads CASSSQDRGSYEQYL. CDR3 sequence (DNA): TGTGCCAGCAGCTCCCAGGACAGGGGGTCTTACGAGCAGTACCTC.

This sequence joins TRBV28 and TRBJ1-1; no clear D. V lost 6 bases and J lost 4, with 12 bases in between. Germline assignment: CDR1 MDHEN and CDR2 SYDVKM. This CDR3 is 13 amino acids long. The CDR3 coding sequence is TGTGCCAGCAGCCTAGGGAGCCCCACTGAAGCTTTCTTT. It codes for CASSLGSPTEAFF.

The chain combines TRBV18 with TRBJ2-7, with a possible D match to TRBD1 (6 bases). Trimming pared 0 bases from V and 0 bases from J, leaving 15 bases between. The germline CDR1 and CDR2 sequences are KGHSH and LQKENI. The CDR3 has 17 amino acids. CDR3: CASSPPPGAGISYEQYF. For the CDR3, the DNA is TGTGCCAGCTCACCACCGCCAGGGGCCGGTATCTCCTACGAGCAGTACTTC.

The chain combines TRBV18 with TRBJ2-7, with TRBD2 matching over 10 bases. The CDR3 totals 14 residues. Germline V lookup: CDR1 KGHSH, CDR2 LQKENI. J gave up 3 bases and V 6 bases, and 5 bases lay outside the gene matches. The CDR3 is CASSGPSGGYEQYF. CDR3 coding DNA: TGTGCCAGCTCGGGGCCTAGCGGGGGCTACGAGCAGTACTTC.

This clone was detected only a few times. DNA for the CDR3: TGTGCCAGCAGCTTAGGGACTTCCGTCACGGGGGACACCGGGGAGCTGTTTTTT. Residues: CASSLGTSVTGDTGELFF. The chain joins TRBV7-8 to TRBJ2-2; tentative D call: TRBD2 (6 bases). Germline V gene lookup returns CDR1 SGHVS and CDR2 FQNEAQ. This CDR3 comprises 18 residues. V dropped 1 base and J dropped 3 bases, with 18 bases sitting between them.

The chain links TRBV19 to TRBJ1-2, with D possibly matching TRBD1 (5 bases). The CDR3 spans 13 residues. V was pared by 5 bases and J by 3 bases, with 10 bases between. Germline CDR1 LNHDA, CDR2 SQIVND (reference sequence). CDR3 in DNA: TGTGCCAGTAGTCAGGGTCTCTACTATGGCTACACCTTC. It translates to CASSQGLYYGYTF.

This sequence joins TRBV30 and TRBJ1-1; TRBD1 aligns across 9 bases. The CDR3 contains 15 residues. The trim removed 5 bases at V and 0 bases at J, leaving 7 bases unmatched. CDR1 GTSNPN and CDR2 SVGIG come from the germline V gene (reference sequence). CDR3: CAWALGQGMNTEAFF. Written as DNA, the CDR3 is TGTGCCTGGGCTCTCGGACAGGGGATGAACACTGAAGCTTTCTTT.

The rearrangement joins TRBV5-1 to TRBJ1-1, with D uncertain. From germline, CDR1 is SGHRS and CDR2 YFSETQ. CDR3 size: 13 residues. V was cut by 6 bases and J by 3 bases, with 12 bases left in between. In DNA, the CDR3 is TGCGCCAGCAACAGCATCAAGGACACTGAAGCTTTCTTT. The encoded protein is CASNSIKDTEAFF.

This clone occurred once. The CDR3 loop is CASSPEAGDYGYTF. CDR3 DNA sequence: TGCGCCAGCAGCCCGGAGGCAGGGGACTATGGCTACACCTTC. The rearrangement links TRBV5-1 to TRBJ1-2; tentative D call: TRBD1 (6 bases). Trimming left V 4 bases short and J 3 bases short, with 13 bases between. Germline V CDR1 and CDR2: SGHRS, YFSETQ. The CDR3 has 14 amino acids.

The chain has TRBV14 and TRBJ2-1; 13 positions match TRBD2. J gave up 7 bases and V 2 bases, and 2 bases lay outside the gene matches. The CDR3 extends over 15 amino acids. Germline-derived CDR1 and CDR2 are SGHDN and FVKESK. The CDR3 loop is CASSQLGLAGNEQFF. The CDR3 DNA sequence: TGTGCCAGCAGCCAATTGGGACTAGCGGGGAATGAGCAGTTCTTC. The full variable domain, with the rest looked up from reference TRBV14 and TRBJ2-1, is EAGVTQFPSHSVIEKGQTVTLRCDPISGHDNLYWYRRVMGKEIKFLLHFVKESKQDESGMPNNRFLAERTGGTYSTLKVQPAELEDSGVYFCASSQLGLAGNEQFFGPGTRLTVL.

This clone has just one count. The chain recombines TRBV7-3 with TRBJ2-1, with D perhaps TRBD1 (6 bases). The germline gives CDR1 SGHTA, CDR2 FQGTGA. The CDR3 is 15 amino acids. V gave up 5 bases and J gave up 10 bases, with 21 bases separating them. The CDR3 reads CASSPSGWGRQEQFF. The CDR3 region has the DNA TGTGCCAGCAGCCCCTCCGGATGGGGGCGCCAGGAGCAGTTCTTC.

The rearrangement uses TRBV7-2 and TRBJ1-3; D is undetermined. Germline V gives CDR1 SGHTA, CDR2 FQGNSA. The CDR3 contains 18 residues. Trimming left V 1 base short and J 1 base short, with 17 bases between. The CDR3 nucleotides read TGTGCCAGCAGCTTAGGCGGGTCTCACCTAATTTCTGGAAACACCATATATTTT. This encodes CASSLGGSHLISGNTIYF.

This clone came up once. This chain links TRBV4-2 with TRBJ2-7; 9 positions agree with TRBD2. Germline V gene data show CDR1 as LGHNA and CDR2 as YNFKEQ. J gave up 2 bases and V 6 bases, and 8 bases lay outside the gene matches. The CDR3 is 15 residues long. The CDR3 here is CASSYGLANTYEQYF. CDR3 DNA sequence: TGTGCCAGCAGTTACGGACTAGCGAACACCTACGAGCAGTACTTC.

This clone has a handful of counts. The CDR3: CASSQAHSYSNQPQHF. DNA of the CDR3: TGCGCCAGCAGCCAAGCCCACAGCTATAGCAATCAGCCCCAGCATTTT. V and J are TRBV4-1 and TRBJ1-5; D gene uncertain. The CDR3 has 16 amino acids. Germline CDR1 reads MGHRA; CDR2 reads YSYEKL. The V and J ends lost 1 base and 0 bases respectively, with 10 bases between them.

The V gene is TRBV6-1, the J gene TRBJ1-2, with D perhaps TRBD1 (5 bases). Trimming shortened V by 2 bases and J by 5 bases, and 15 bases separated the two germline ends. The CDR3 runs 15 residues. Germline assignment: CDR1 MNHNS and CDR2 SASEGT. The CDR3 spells CASSEMGRVGYGYTF. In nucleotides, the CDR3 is TGTGCCAGCAGTGAAATGGGCAGGGTCGGATATGGCTACACCTTC.

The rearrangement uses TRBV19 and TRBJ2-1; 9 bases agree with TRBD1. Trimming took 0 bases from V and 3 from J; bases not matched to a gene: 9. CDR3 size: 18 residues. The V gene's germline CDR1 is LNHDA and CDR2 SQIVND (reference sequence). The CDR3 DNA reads TGTGCCAGTAGTATAGAAGCAAGGGGACAGGGCTTCTACAATGAGCAGTTCTTC. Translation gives CASSIEARGQGFYNEQFF.

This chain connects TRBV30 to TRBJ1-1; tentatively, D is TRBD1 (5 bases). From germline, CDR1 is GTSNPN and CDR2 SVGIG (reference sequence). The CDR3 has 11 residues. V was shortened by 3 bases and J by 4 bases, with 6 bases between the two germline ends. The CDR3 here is CAWRRGTEAFF. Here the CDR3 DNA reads TGTGCCTGGAGAAGGGGCACTGAAGCTTTCTTT.

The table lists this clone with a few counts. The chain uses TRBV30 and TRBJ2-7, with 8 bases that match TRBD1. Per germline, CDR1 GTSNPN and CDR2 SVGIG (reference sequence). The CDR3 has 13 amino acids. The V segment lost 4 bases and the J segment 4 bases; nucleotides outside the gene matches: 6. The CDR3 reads CAWNIQGEYEQYF. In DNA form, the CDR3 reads TGTGCCTGGAACATACAGGGGGAATACGAGCAGTACTTC. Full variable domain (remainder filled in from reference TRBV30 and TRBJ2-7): SQTIHQWPATLVQPVGSPLSLECTVEGTSNPNLYWYRQAAGRGLQLLFYSVGIGQISSEVPQNLSASRPQDRQFILSSKKLLLSDSGFYLCAWNIQGEYEQYFGPGTRLTVT.

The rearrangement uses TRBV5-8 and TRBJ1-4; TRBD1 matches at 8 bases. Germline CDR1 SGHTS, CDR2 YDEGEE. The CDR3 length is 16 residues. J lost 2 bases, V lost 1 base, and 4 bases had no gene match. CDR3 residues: CASSLIQGATNEKLFF. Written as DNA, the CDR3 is TGTGCCAGCAGCTTGATTCAGGGGGCGACTAATGAAAAACTGTTTTTT.

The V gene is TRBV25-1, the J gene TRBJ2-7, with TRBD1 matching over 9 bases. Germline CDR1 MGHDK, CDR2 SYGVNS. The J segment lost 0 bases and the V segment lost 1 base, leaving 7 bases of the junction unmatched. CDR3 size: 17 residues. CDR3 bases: TGTGCCAGCAGTGAATTCACAGGGGGCCTCAGCTCCTACGAGCAGTACTTC. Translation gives CASSEFTGGLSSYEQYF.

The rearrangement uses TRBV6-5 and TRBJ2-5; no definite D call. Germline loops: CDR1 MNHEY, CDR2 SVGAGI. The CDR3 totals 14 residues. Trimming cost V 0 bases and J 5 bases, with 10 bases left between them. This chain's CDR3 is CASSYSTSRETQYF. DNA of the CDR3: TGTGCCAGCAGTTACTCGACTTCCCGGGAGACCCAGTACTTC.

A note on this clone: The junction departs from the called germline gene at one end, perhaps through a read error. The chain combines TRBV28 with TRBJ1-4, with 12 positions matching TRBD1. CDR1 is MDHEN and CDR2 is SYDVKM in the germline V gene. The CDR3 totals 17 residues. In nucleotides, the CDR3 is TGTGCCAGCAGGTTATCCCCGGGACAGGGGGCGCGGGAAAAACTGTTTTTT. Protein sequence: CASRLSPGQGAREKLFF.

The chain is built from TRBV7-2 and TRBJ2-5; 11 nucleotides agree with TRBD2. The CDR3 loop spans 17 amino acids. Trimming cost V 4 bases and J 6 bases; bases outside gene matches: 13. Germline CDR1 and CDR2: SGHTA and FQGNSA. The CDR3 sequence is CASSSIAGGISKKTQYF. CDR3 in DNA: TGTGCCAGCAGCTCGATAGCGGGAGGGATAAGCAAAAAGACCCAGTACTTC.

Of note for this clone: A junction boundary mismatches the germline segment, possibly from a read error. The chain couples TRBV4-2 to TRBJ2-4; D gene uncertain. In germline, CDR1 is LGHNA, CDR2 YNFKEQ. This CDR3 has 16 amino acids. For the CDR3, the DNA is TGTGCCAGCAGCCAAGATAGGAATCCAGCCAAAAACAGTCAGTACTTC. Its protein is CASSQDRNPAKNSQYF.

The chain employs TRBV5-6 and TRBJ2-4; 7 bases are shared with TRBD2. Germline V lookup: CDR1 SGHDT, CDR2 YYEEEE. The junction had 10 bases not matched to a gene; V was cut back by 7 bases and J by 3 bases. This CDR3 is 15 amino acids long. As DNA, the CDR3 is TGTGCCAGCCTCTCGGGGGGTTTGGTCAAAAACATTCAGTACTTC. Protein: CASLSGGLVKNIQYF.

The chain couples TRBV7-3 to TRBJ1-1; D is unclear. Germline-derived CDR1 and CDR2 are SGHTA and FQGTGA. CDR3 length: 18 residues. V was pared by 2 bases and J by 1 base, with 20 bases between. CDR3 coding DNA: TGTGCCAGCAGCTTAGTTGATGGGAGCTTCCTGCAGAACACTGAAGCTTTCTTT. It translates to CASSLVDGSFLQNTEAFF. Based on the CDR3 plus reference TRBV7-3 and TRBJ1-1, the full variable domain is GAGVSQTPSNKVTEKGKYVELRCDPISGHTALYWYRQSLGQGPEFLIYFQGTGAADDSGLPNDRFFAVRPEGSVSTLKIQRTERGDSAVYLCASSLVDGSFLQNTEAFFGQGTRLTVV.

The CDR3 reads CASYRGASRNTGELFF. In nucleotides, the CDR3 is TGTGCCAGCTACCGGGGAGCTAGCAGGAACACCGGGGAGCTGTTTTTT. The chain couples TRBV10-3 to TRBJ2-2; possible D gene TRBD2, 5 bases. Germline CDR1 and CDR2: ENHRY and SYGVKD. The CDR3 totals 16 residues. V was trimmed by 10 bases and J by 1 base, leaving 19 bases between them.

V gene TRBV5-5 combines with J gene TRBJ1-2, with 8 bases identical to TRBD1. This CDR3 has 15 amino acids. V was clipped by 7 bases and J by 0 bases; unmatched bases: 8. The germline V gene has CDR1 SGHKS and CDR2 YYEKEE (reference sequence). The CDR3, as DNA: TGTGCCAGCGCGACATCAGGGGGCACTAACTATGGCTACACCTTC. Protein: CASATSGGTNYGYTF.